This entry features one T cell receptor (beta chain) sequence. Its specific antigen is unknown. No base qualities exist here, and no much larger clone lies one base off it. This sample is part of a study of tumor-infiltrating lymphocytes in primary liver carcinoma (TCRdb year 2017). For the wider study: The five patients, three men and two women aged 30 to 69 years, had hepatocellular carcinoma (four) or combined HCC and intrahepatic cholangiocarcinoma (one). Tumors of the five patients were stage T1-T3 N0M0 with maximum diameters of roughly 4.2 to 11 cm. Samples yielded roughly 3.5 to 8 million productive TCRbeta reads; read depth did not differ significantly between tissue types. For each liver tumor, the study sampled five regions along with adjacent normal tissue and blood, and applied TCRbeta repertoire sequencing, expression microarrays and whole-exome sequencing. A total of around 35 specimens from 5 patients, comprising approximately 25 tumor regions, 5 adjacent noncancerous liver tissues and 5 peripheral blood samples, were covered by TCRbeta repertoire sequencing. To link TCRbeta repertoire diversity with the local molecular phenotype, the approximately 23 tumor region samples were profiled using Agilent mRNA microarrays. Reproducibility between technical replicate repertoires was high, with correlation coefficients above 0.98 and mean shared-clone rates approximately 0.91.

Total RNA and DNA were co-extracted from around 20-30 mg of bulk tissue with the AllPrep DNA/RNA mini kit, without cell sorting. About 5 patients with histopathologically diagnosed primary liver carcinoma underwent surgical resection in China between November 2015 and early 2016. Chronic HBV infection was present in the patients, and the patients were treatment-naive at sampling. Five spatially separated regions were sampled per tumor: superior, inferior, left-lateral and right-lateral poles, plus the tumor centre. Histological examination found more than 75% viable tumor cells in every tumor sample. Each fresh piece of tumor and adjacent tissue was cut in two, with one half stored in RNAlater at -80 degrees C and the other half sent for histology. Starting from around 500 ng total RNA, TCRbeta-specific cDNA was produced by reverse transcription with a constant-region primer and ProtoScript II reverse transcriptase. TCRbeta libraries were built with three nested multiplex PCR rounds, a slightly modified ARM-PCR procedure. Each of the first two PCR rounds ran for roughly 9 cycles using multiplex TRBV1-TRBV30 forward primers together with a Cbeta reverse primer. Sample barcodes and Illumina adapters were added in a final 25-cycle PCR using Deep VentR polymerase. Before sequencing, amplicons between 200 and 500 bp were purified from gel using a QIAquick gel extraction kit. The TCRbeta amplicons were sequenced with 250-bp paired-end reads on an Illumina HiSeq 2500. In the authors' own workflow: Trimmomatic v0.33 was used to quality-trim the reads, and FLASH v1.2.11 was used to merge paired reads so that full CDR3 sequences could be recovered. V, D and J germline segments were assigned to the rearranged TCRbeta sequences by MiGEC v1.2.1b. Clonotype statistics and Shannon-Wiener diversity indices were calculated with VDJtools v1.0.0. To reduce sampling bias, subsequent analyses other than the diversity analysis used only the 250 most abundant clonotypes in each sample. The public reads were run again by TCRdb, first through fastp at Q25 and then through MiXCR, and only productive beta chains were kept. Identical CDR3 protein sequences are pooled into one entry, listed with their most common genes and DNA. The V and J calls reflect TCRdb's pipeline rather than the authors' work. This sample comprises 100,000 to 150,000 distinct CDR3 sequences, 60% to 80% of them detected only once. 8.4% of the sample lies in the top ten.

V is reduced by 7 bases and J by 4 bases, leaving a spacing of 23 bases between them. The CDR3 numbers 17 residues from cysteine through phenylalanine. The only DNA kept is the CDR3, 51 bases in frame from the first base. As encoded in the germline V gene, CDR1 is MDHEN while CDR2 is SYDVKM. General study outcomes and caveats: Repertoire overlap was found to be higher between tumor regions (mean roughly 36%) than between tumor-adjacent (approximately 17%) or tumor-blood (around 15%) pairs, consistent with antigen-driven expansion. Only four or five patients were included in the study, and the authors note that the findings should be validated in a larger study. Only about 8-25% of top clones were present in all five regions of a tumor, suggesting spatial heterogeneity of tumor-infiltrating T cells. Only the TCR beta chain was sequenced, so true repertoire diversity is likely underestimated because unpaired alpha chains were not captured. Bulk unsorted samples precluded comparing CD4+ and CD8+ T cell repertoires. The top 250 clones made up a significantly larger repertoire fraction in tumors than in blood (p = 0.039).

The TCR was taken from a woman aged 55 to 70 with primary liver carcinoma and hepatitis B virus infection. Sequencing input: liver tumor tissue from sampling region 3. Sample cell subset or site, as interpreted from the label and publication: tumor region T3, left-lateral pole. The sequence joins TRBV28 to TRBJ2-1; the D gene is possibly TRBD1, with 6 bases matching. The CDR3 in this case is CASTSGALTCPYNEQFF. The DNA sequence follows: TGTGCCAGCACCTCAGGGGCGCTGACATGCCCGTACAATGAGCAGTTCTTC. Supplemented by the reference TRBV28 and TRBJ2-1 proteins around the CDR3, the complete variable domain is DVKVTQSSRYLVKRTGEKVFLECVQDMDHENMFWYRQDPGLGLRLIYFSYDVKMKEKGDIPEGYSVSREKKERFSLILESASTNQTSMYLCASTSGALTCPYNEQFFGPGTRLTVL.